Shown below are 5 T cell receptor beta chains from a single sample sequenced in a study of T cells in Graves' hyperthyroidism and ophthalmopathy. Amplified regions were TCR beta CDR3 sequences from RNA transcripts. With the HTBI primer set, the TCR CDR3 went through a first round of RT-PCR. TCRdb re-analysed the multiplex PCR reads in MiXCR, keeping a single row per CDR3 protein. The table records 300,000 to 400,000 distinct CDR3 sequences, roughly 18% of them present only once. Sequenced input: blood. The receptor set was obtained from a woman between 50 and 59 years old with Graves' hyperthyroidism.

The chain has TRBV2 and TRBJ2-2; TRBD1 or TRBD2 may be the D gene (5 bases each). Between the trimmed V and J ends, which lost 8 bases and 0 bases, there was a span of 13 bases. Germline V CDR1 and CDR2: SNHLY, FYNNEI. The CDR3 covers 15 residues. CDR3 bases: TGTGCCAGCGGGGGTGGCAGCTCGAACACCGGGGAGCTGTTTTTT. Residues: CASGGGSSNTGELFF.

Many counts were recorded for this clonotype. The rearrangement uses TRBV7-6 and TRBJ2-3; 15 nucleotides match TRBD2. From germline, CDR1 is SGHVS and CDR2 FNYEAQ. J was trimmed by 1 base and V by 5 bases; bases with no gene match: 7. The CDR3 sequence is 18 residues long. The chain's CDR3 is CASSPWTSGGAGTDTQYF. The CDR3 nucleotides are TGTGCCAGCAGCCCTTGGACTAGCGGGGGGGCCGGCACAGATACGCAGTATTTT.

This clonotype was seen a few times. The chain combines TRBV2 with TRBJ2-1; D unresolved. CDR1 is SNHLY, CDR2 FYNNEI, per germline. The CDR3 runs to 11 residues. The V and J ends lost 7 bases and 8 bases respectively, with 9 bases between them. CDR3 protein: CASTRHDEQFF. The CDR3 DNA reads TGTGCCAGCACTAGACACGATGAGCAGTTCTTC.

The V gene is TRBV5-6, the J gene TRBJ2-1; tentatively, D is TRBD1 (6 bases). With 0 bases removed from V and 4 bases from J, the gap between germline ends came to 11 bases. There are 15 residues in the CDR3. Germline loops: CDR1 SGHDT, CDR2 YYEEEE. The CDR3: CASSLGRQVYNEQFF. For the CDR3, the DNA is TGTGCCAGCAGCTTGGGGAGACAGGTTTACAATGAGCAGTTCTTC.

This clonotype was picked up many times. CDR3 coding DNA: TGTGCCAGCAGCACAGGGTGGGGCTCCTACAATGAGCAGTTCTTC. As protein: CASSTGWGSYNEQFF. The chain uses TRBV7-3 and TRBJ2-1; D might be TRBD1 (6 bases). This CDR3 is built from 15 residues. V was trimmed by 5 bases and J by 0 bases, leaving 11 bases between them. Per the germline V gene, CDR1 is SGHTA and CDR2 is FQGTGA.